This passage covers 27 T cell receptor beta chains from one sample sequenced in a study of blood T cell repertoires in COVID-19. Generated by immunoSEQ multiplex PCR, the TCRdb table keeps only in-frame clones and is missing some. The sample holds around 240,000 clones, around 86% seen once. The material sequenced was PBMCs or T cells enriched from blood (not recorded which). The receptor set was obtained from a woman between 50 and 59 years old who had recovered from COVID-19.

The gene calls are TRBV7-9 and TRBJ1-6; D call uncertain. The CDR3 contains 14 residues. The V end was cut by 1 base, the J end by 9 bases, with 10 bases between. The germline CDR1 and CDR2 sequences are SEHNR and FQNEAQ (reference sequence). The CDR3 nucleotides are TGTGCCAGCAGCTTAGGTCAGAGGGCTTCACCCCTCCACTTT. Protein sequence: CASSLGQRASPLHF.

V is TRBV6-5 and J is TRBJ1-3; 7 positions match TRBD1. J was trimmed by 14 bases and V by 2 bases; bases with no gene match: 15. Germline assignment: CDR1 MNHEY and CDR2 SVGAGI. The CDR3 contains 15 residues. The DNA for the CDR3 is TGTGCCAGCAGTTACCAGACCGGGACAGCCGACAAATTATATTTT. It specifies CASSYQTGTADKLYF.

The CDR3 DNA reads as TGTGCCAGCAGCTTGTCCCCTAGCGGGGAGGATGAGCAGTTCTTC. Protein product: CASSLSPSGEDEQFF. The chain combines TRBV7-2 with TRBJ2-1, with 9 bases matching TRBD2. The CDR3 spans 15 residues. With 3 bases clipped from V and 8 bases from J, the junction kept 8 bases outside the gene matches. Germline CDR1 is SGHTA and CDR2 is FQGNSA.

V gene TRBV11-3 combines with J gene TRBJ2-3; 10 bases line up with TRBD1. This CDR3 has 15 amino acids. After removal of 5 bases from V and 1 base from J, the junction contained 3 bases not matched to a gene. CDR1 is SGHNT, CDR2 YENEEA, per germline. The CDR3 sequence is CASSLGTGGTDTQYF. In DNA form, the CDR3 reads TGTGCCAGCAGCCTCGGGACAGGGGGCACAGATACGCAGTATTTT. Together with reference TRBV11-3 and TRBJ2-3, the CDR3 gives the full variable domain: EAGVVQSPRYKIIEKKQPVAFWCNPISGHNTLYWYLQNLGQGPELLIRYENEEAVDDSQLPKDRFSAERLKGVDSTLKIQPAELGDSAVYLCASSLGTGGTDTQYFGPGTRLTVL.

This clone was seen once. One junction end does not reproduce the germline sequence, and a read error may be involved. V usage is TRBV9 and J usage is TRBJ2-3, with TRBD2 identical over 7 bases. Germline V CDR1 and CDR2: SGDLS, YYNGEE. The CDR3 extends over 11 amino acids. The CDR3 DNA follows: TGTGCCAGCGGATCCCCCCCGGGAGGTACCTTC. This gives the protein CASGSPPGGTF.

J is TRBJ2-7 and V is TRBV28, with a possible D match to TRBD1 (6 bases). The V gene lost 7 bases and the J gene lost 3 bases, with 19 bases spanning the gap. In germline, CDR1 is MDHEN, CDR2 SYDVKM. The CDR3 sequence is 15 residues long. Here the CDR3 DNA reads TGTGCCAGCACCCCCCCAGAGGGCAGGGGCTACGAGCAGTACTTC. Its translation: CASTPPEGRGYEQYF.

The chain links TRBV2 to TRBJ1-5; 8 nucleotides agree with TRBD1. The V and J ends lost 8 bases and 4 bases, in that order; junction bases with no gene match: 10. Germline V lookup: CDR1 SNHLY, CDR2 FYNNEI. CDR3 length: 15 amino acids. The CDR3 DNA sequence: TGTGCCAGCCAGACAGGGGTTTTAGCAAATCAGCCCCAGCATTTT. Protein sequence: CASQTGVLANQPQHF.

The V gene is TRBV7-3, the J gene TRBJ1-2; possible D gene TRBD1, 6 bases. The V gene lost 2 bases and the J gene lost 8 bases, with 15 bases spanning the gap. This CDR3 has 14 amino acids. Germline loops: CDR1 SGHTA, CDR2 FQGTGA. The CDR3 loop reads CASSLGSGDRGYTF. CDR3 coding DNA: TGTGCCAGCAGCTTAGGCTCAGGGGATAGGGGCTACACCTTC.

This clone was recorded a few times. This chain joins TRBV11-2 and TRBJ2-5, with D perhaps TRBD1 (5 bases). Germline V gives CDR1 SGHAT, CDR2 FQNNGV. Trimming stripped 1 base from V and 2 bases from J, with 8 bases between. This CDR3 contains 14 residues. CDR3 sequence (DNA): TGTGCCAGCAGCTTAGTGGACATTCAAGAGACCCAGTACTTC. It is translated as CASSLVDIQETQYF. Supplemented by reference TRBV11-2 and TRBJ2-5, the full variable domain reads EAGVAQSPRYKIIEKRQSVAFWCNPISGHATLYWYQQILGQGPKLLIQFQNNGVVDDSQLPKDRFSAERLKGVDSTLKIQPAKLEDSAVYLCASSLVDIQETQYFGPGTRLLVL.

The chain is built from TRBV24-1 and TRBJ2-1; D is uncertain. V lost 2 bases and J lost 7, with 11 bases in between. The CDR3 is 14 residues long. CDR1 and CDR2 from the germline V gene are KGHDR and SFDVKD. The DNA for the CDR3 is TGTGCCACCAGTGATTCCTGGATCAGGAATGAGCAGTTCTTC. The encoded protein is CATSDSWIRNEQFF.

The chain joins TRBV30 to TRBJ2-7; a weak D match, TRBD1 (5 bases). This CDR3 has 12 amino acids. The germline V gene has CDR1 GTSNPN and CDR2 SVGIG (reference sequence). Trimming took 4 bases from V and 4 from J, leaving 11 bases between them. CDR3: CAWKGVRYEQYF. The CDR3 bases are TGTGCCTGGAAAGGGGTAAGGTACGAGCAGTACTTC.

The chain uses TRBV19 and TRBJ2-2; 7 bases fit TRBD1. This CDR3 region has 15 residues. Germline loops: CDR1 LNHDA, CDR2 SQIVND (reference sequence). The ends lost 3 bases at V and 6 bases at J; junction bases unmatched: 7. The CDR3 loop reads CASSIAGGSAGELFF. The DNA of the CDR3 is TGTGCCAGTAGTATCGCAGGGGGATCAGCCGGGGAGCTGTTTTTT. Variable domain in full (rest from reference TRBV19 and TRBJ2-2): DGGITQSPKYLFRKEGQNVTLSCEQNLNHDAMYWYRQDPGQGLRLIYYSQIVNDFQKGDIAEGYSVSREKKESFPLTVTSAQKNPTAFYLCASSIAGGSAGELFFGEGSRLTVL.

The genes are TRBV7-2 and TRBJ1-4; the D gene is possibly TRBD1 (5 bases). Trimming took off 1 base at V and 3 bases at J, with 9 bases between the two ends. The CDR3 extends over 15 amino acids. The germline gives CDR1 SGHTA, CDR2 FQGNSA. The CDR3 sequence is CASSLDQGSNEKLFF. CDR3 in DNA: TGTGCCAGCAGCTTAGACCAGGGCTCTAATGAAAAACTGTTTTTT.

The table lists this clone with a few counts. The rearrangement joins TRBV30 to TRBJ1-1; D is perhaps TRBD1 (5 bases). V was pared by 5 bases and J by 6 bases, with 22 bases between. Germline-derived CDR1 and CDR2 are GTSNPN and SVGIG (reference sequence). There are 15 residues in the CDR3. DNA of the CDR3: TGTGCCTGGTCTCCGCCCACCGCAGGGAAACCTGAAGCTTTCTTT. Translation gives CAWSPPTAGKPEAFF.

The chain recombines TRBV30 with TRBJ1-2; a weak D match, TRBD1 (5 bases). CDR3 length equals 16 residues. In germline, CDR1 is GTSNPN, CDR2 SVGIG (reference sequence). V was clipped by 3 bases and J by 5 bases, with 22 bases between them. DNA for the CDR3: TGTGCCTGGAGCCGGGGGTCCCAGGGTAGTAGATATGGCTACACCTTC. It specifies CAWSRGSQGSRYGYTF.

The rearrangement links TRBV7-8 to TRBJ2-3; 10 nucleotides match TRBD2. The trim removed 4 bases at V and 6 bases at J, leaving 16 bases unmatched. Per germline, CDR1 SGHVS and CDR2 FQNEAQ. The CDR3 totals 18 residues. CDR3 DNA sequence: TGTGCCAGCAGCTCCCCCCCCCAGCGGGGGGGCCTCGCGGATACGCAGTATTTT. Amino acid sequence: CASSSPPQRGGLADTQYF.

As to this clone: This sample also contains other DNA sequences that code for the same CDR3. The CDR3 nucleotides read TGTGCCAGCAGCTTAGGGACAGCACAAGAGACCCAGTACTTC. The encoded protein is CASSLGTAQETQYF. The rearrangement links TRBV11-3 to TRBJ2-5; tentatively, D is TRBD1 (6 bases). The germline CDR1 and CDR2 sequences are SGHNT and YENEEA. The ends were cut back, 1 base at V and 2 bases at J, with 8 bases in the middle. The CDR3 is 14 amino acids.

V is TRBV19 and J is TRBJ1-2; D may be TRBD1 (6 bases). Germline loops: CDR1 LNHDA, CDR2 SQIVND (reference sequence). V was pared by 5 bases and J by 4 bases, with 11 bases between. The CDR3 is made up of 13 amino acids. As DNA, the CDR3 is TGTGCCAGTAGTCCGACAGGCACCTATGGCTACACCTTC. It yields the protein CASSPTGTYGYTF.

This chain connects TRBV6-5 to TRBJ2-1; perhaps TRBD1 as D (6 bases). CDR1 is MNHEY and CDR2 is SVGAGI in the germline V gene. The V gene lost 6 bases and the J gene lost 9 bases, with 12 bases spanning the gap. The CDR3 totals 12 residues. CDR3 nucleotide sequence: TGTGCCAGCAGGCTACTAGGGGGTGAGCAGTTCTTC. This translates into CASRLLGGEQFF.

The rearrangement uses TRBV4-3 and TRBJ2-3; 13 positions agree with TRBD2. CDR3 size: 19 residues. V gave up 0 bases and J gave up 2 bases; unmatched junction bases: 8. From germline, CDR1 is LGHNA and CDR2 YSLEER. The CDR3 sequence is CASSQDALAGGRYTDTQYF. The CDR3 nucleotides read TGCGCCAGCAGCCAAGATGCACTAGCGGGGGGGCGGTACACAGATACGCAGTATTTT.

This chain uses TRBV29-1 with TRBJ2-7; weak D call: TRBD2 (5 bases). The V end lost 4 bases, the J end lost 5 bases, and 12 bases lay between the germline ends. The CDR3 covers 12 residues. CDR1 SQVTM and CDR2 ANQGSEA come from the germline V gene. The CDR3 coding sequence is TGCAGCGTTGTTCGGGATAACCACGAGCAGTACTTC. Encoded protein: CSVVRDNHEQYF.

The table lists this clone with a count of one. CDR3 coding DNA: TGTGCCAGCAGCCAAGGGAATAATGGAGTGGGGCGACCAGCCAAAAACATTCAGTACTTC. Translated, it gives CASSQGNNGVGRPAKNIQYF. The chain combines TRBV3-1 (or the pseudogene TRBV3-2) with TRBJ2-4, with D perhaps matching TRBD1 (5 bases). Trimming removed 1 base at V and 0 bases at J, with 22 bases between. The CDR3 is 20 amino acids. Germline V gene data show CDR1 as LGHDT and CDR2 as YNNKEL (reference sequence).

CDR3 coding DNA: TGTGCCAGCAGTTTTTCGGGTGAGGAGACCCAGTACTTC. Its protein product is CASSFSGEETQYF. The V call is TRBV28, the J call TRBJ2-5; no definite D call. Germline V gene data show CDR1 as MDHEN and CDR2 as SYDVKM. This CDR3 is built from 13 residues. With 3 bases removed from V and 5 bases from J, the gap between germline ends came to 10 bases.

A word on this clone: The same CDR3 also results from other DNA sequences found in this sample. J is TRBJ1-4 and V is TRBV18; D is undetermined. Trimming stripped 1 base from V and 7 bases from J, with 7 bases between. The CDR3 runs 13 residues. From germline, CDR1 is KGHSH and CDR2 LQKENI. The CDR3 DNA sequence: TGTGCCAGCTCACCACAGGGAGGTGAAAAACTGTTTTTT. Residues: CASSPQGGEKLFF.

The chain carries TRBV7-3 and TRBJ1-5; D is undetermined. CDR3 length equals 12 residues. In germline, CDR1 is SGHTA, CDR2 FQGTGA. V was cut by 8 bases and J by 5 bases, with 10 bases left in between. Here the CDR3 reads CASFLGDQPQHF. Here the CDR3 DNA reads TGTGCCAGCTTCCTGGGAGATCAGCCCCAGCATTTT.

V and J are TRBV11-2 and TRBJ2-3; weak D call: TRBD1 (6 bases). The germline V gene encodes CDR1 SGHAT and CDR2 FQNNGV. V was shortened by 1 base and J by 3 bases, with 11 bases between the two germline ends. This CDR3 spans 15 amino acids. The CDR3 DNA is TGTGCCAGCAGCTTAGGAGGACAGAAGACAGATACGCAGTATTTT. This gives the protein CASSLGGQKTDTQYF.

The chain uses TRBV4-2 and TRBJ1-4; weak D call: TRBD1 (5 bases). In germline, CDR1 is LGHNA, CDR2 YNFKEQ. This CDR3 is 18 amino acids long. Between the trimmed V and J ends, which lost 4 bases and 4 bases, there was a span of 22 bases. CDR3 amino acids: CASSPQERGKVGNEKLFF. Here the CDR3 DNA reads TGTGCCAGCAGCCCTCAAGAGCGGGGGAAGGTCGGTAATGAAAAACTGTTTTTT.